The 29 T cell receptor beta chains reported below all come from one sample, sequenced in a study of OX40 agonist ivuxolimab in advanced cancers. Assay used: immunoSEQ multiplex PCR; TCRdb lists only in-frame clones, some missing. The repertoire holds 15,000 to 25,000 clones, with 85% to 90% as singletons. The sample was CD4+ or CD8+ T cells sorted from blood, taken in a trial of the OX40 agonist ivuxolimab. Receptors were obtained from an adult with an advanced solid tumor such as melanoma, head and neck, liver or kidney cancer.

The chain links TRBV10-2 to TRBJ1-5; tentative D call: TRBD1 (6 bases). The CDR3 consists of 13 residues. CDR1 is WSHSY and CDR2 is SAAADI in the germline V gene. V lost 6 bases, J lost 5 bases, and 11 bases lay in between. The CDR3 DNA follows: TGCGCCAGCAGCGGACAGCGAGATCAGCCCCAGCATTTT. Protein sequence: CASSGQRDQPQHF.

The chain has TRBV6-5 and TRBJ2-7, with 8 bases identical to TRBD2. CDR3 length equals 15 residues. In germline, CDR1 is MNHEY, CDR2 SVGAGI. V lost 4 bases to trimming and J lost 2 bases; unmatched junction nucleotides: 7. CDR3 bases: TGTGCCAGCAGTTTTCGCGCGGGAGGAACCTACGAGCAGTACTTC. Its protein product is CASSFRAGGTYEQYF.

This clone was observed a handful of times. The chain joins TRBV5-6 to TRBJ2-2; 10 bases match TRBD2. Germline CDR1 is SGHDT and CDR2 is YYEEEE. CDR3 size: 18 residues. The V gene end was trimmed by 6 bases and the J gene end by 6 bases; junction bases not matched to a gene: 17. CDR3 nucleotide sequence: TGTGCCAGCACCCCCCGGTGGCGGGCTAGCGGGAGAGCCGGGGAGCTGTTTTTT. Translating gives CASTPRWRASGRAGELFF.

The J gene is TRBJ2-1, the V gene TRBV20-1; D gene unclear. V lost 3 bases and J 6 bases, leaving 6 bases between the germline ends. The germline gives CDR1 DFQATT, CDR2 SNEGSKA (reference sequence). The CDR3 sequence is 11 residues long. For the CDR3, the DNA is TGCAGTGCTAGTTTCGCCAATGAGCAGTTCTTC. Its protein is CSASFANEQFF.

The V and J genes are TRBV6-5 and TRBJ2-2; unclear D gene. Germline V gives CDR1 MNHEY, CDR2 SVGAGI. The CDR3 loop spans 13 amino acids. The V end lost 0 bases, the J end lost 5 bases, and 4 bases lay between the germline ends. This CDR3 reads CASSYSPTGELFF. CDR3 DNA: TGTGCCAGCAGTTACTCTCCAACCGGGGAGCTGTTTTTT.

The rearrangement joins TRBV7-6 to TRBJ2-7; possibly TRBD2 for D (5 bases). The CDR3 sequence is 15 residues long. CDR1 SGHVS and CDR2 FNYEAQ come from the germline V gene. The germline V and J ends were trimmed by 3 bases and 0 bases, with 12 bases remaining between them. The CDR3, as DNA: TGTGCCAGCAGCTTTCGGGTGGGGAGCTCCTACGAGCAGTACTTC. This gives the protein CASSFRVGSSYEQYF.

The V gene is TRBV9, the J gene TRBJ1-4, with TRBD1 as a possible D gene (6 bases). CDR3 length: 14 residues. Germline CDR1 is SGDLS and CDR2 is YYNGEE. The V and J ends lost 0 bases and 6 bases respectively, with 9 bases between them. The CDR3 DNA follows: TGTGCCAGCAGCGTAGACAGGGTGGATGAAAAACTGTTTTTT. It is translated as CASSVDRVDEKLFF.

The genes are TRBV6-5 and TRBJ1-5; a possible D gene is TRBD1 (5 bases). CDR3 length equals 12 residues. CDR1 is MNHEY and CDR2 is SVGAGI in the germline V gene. V was trimmed by 8 bases and J by 6 bases, leaving 11 bases between them. The CDR3: CASGTGSQPQHF. The CDR3 nucleotides read TGTGCCAGCGGTACAGGCAGTCAGCCCCAGCATTTT.

This clone has only one observation. This chain links TRBV11-3 with TRBJ2-3; the D gene is possibly TRBD2 (6 bases). Germline lookup yields CDR1 SGHNT and CDR2 YENEEA. CDR3 length equals 14 residues. The V gene lost 1 base and the J gene lost 4 bases, with 9 bases spanning the gap. In DNA form, the CDR3 reads TGTGCCAGCAGCTTAGGGGGAGGTGCAGATACGCAGTATTTT. It specifies CASSLGGGADTQYF.

The table lists this clone with a count of one. The chain links TRBV7-9 to TRBJ2-1; 7 nucleotides match TRBD2. Per germline, CDR1 SEHNR and CDR2 FQNEAQ (reference sequence). The CDR3 is 17 amino acids. The ends lost 2 bases at V and 7 bases at J; junction bases unmatched: 14. The chain's CDR3 is CASSLPLAGAPENEQFF. The DNA for the CDR3 is TGTGCCAGCAGCTTACCACTGGCGGGAGCTCCGGAAAATGAGCAGTTCTTC.

V and J are TRBV28 and TRBJ2-7; D is uncertain. The CDR3 totals 12 residues. Germline V lookup: CDR1 MDHEN, CDR2 SYDVKM. Trimming shortened V by 6 bases and J by 3 bases, and 9 bases separated the two germline ends. CDR3 nucleotides: TGTGCCAGCAGAGGACGGATCTACGAGCAGTACTTC. The encoded protein is CASRGRIYEQYF.

This rearrangement joins TRBV4-3 to TRBJ2-3, with D possibly matching TRBD1 (5 bases). The CDR3 contains 16 residues. Per germline, CDR1 LGHNA and CDR2 YSLEER. The ends were cut back, 0 bases at V and 7 bases at J, with 17 bases in the middle. CDR3 sequence reads: CASSQDRRGQLNTQYF. In DNA form, the CDR3 reads TGCGCCAGCAGCCAAGATCGTAGGGGTCAATTAAATACGCAGTATTTT.

J is TRBJ2-4 and V is TRBV4-3, with D unresolved. Germline V lookup: CDR1 LGHNA, CDR2 YSLEER. This CDR3 is built from 13 residues. V gave up 5 bases and J gave up 6 bases, with 11 bases separating them. The CDR3 bases are TGCGCCAGCAGCTCCTTTCTGGGAAACATTCAGTACTTC. Translating it yields CASSSFLGNIQYF.

This chain uses TRBV11-2 with TRBJ1-2; TRBD1 matches 7 bases. V was clipped by 5 bases and J by 1 base; unmatched bases: 7. CDR1 and CDR2 from the germline V gene are SGHAT and FQNNGV. This CDR3 contains 15 residues. In DNA, the CDR3 is TGTGCCAGCAGCCAAGGGGGCGCATTTAACTATGGCTACACCTTC. Translation gives CASSQGGAFNYGYTF.

This rearrangement joins TRBV4-1 to TRBJ2-3; D remains ambiguous. V lost 0 bases and J lost 2, with 3 bases in between. Germline-derived CDR1 and CDR2 are MGHRA and YSYEKL. CDR3 size: 13 residues. CDR3 bases: TGCGCCAGCAGCCAAGACTACACAGATACGCAGTATTTT. It specifies CASSQDYTDTQYF.

The chain links TRBV11-2 to TRBJ1-3; D is possibly TRBD1 (6 bases). Germline CDR1 reads SGHAT; CDR2 reads FQNNGV. This CDR3 spans 16 amino acids. V was pared by 4 bases and J by 2 bases, with 15 bases between. The DNA for the CDR3 is TGTGCCAGCAGCTCCATCGAGGGGGGTACTGGAAACACCATATATTTT. This gives the protein CASSSIEGGTGNTIYF. The variable domain in full, completed from reference TRBV11-2 and TRBJ1-3, reads EAGVAQSPRYKIIEKRQSVAFWCNPISGHATLYWYQQILGQGPKLLIQFQNNGVVDDSQLPKDRFSAERLKGVDSTLKIQPAKLEDSAVYLCASSSIEGGTGNTIYFGEGSWLTVV.

The gene calls are TRBV6-5 and TRBJ2-3; 9 nucleotides align to TRBD2. Germline lookup yields CDR1 MNHEY and CDR2 SVGAGI. The CDR3 contains 16 residues. With V trimmed by 0 bases and J by 8 bases, 9 bases remained unmatched. The CDR3 bases are TGTGCCAGCAGTTACTCGGTAGCGGGAGCGTTGGCTACGCAGTATTTT. Its protein product is CASSYSVAGALATQYF.

V is TRBV4-3 and J is TRBJ2-7, with TRBD2 matching 7 bases. This CDR3 has 17 residues. Germline values: CDR1 LGHNA, CDR2 YSLEER. V lost 4 bases to trimming and J lost 7 bases; unmatched junction nucleotides: 19. Written as DNA, the CDR3 is TGCGCCAGCAGCCTATATCTGGAGGCTAGCGGTCTCGGTGAGCAGTACTTC. It yields the protein CASSLYLEASGLGEQYF.

The chain employs TRBV7-9 and TRBJ1-2; TRBD1 might be the D (5 bases). Trimming took off 3 bases at V and 0 bases at J, with 14 bases between the two ends. CDR1 SEHNR and CDR2 FQNEAQ come from the germline V gene (reference sequence). CDR3 length: 16 amino acids. CDR3: CASSFLTRETNYGYTF. The CDR3 nucleotides are TGTGCCAGCAGCTTTTTAACCAGGGAAACTAACTATGGCTACACCTTC.

The V and J genes are TRBV4-2 and TRBJ2-7, with D unclear. CDR3 size: 14 residues. The germline V and J ends were trimmed by 0 bases and 7 bases, with 13 bases remaining between them. In germline, CDR1 is LGHNA, CDR2 YNFKEQ. The DNA of the CDR3 is TGTGCCAGCAGCCAAGATTCTAGTGCGTGGGAGCAGTACTTC. This translates into CASSQDSSAWEQYF.

The rearrangement joins TRBV19 to TRBJ2-7, with a possible D match to TRBD2 (6 bases). The germline V gene encodes CDR1 LNHDA and CDR2 SQIVND (reference sequence). This CDR3 comprises 15 residues. The V end was cut by 3 bases, the J end by 4 bases, with 16 bases between. The chain's CDR3 is CASSMGRGATYEQYF. CDR3 nucleotide sequence: TGTGCCAGTAGTATGGGTCGCGGGGCTACTTACGAGCAGTACTTC.

The J gene is TRBJ2-7, the V gene TRBV9; D not certain. The CDR3 runs to 13 residues. The V and J ends lost 3 bases and 2 bases respectively, with 9 bases between them. CDR1 is SGDLS, CDR2 YYNGEE, per germline. The CDR3 bases are TGTGCCAGCAGCGGCCTGGGGACCTACGAGCAGTACTTC. Translated: CASSGLGTYEQYF.

V usage is TRBV11-3 and J usage is TRBJ2-3; TRBD2 is a possible D gene (6 bases). The CDR3 is 13 amino acids. Trimming cost V 2 bases and J 6 bases, with 9 bases left between them. CDR1 and CDR2 (germline): SGHNT, YENEEA. The CDR3 reads CASSLFGGDTQYF. For the CDR3, the DNA is TGTGCCAGCAGCTTATTTGGGGGGGATACGCAGTATTTT.

The chain employs TRBV25-1 and TRBJ2-5, with D perhaps TRBD2 (5 bases). This CDR3 has 17 amino acids. V lost 1 base to trimming and J lost 2 bases, with 17 bases between them. Germline V gives CDR1 MGHDK, CDR2 SYGVNS. This CDR3 is CASSELERPGLQETQYF. The CDR3 DNA reads TGTGCCAGCAGTGAATTAGAAAGGCCGGGATTACAAGAGACCCAGTACTTC. The full variable domain, completed using reference TRBV25-1 and TRBJ2-5, is EADIYQTPRYLVIGTGKKITLECSQTMGHDKMYWYQQDPGMELHLIHYSYGVNSTEKGDLSSESTVSRIRTEHFPLTLESARPSHTSQYLCASSELERPGLQETQYFGPGTRLLVL.

The rearrangement links TRBV27 to TRBJ2-3, with D possibly called TRBD1 or TRBD2 (5 bases each). The germline V gene has CDR1 MNHEY and CDR2 SMNVEV (reference sequence). The ends were cut back, 5 bases at V and 5 bases at J, with 23 bases in the middle. This CDR3 is built from 17 residues. The CDR3 reads CASSPSPGPPLEDTQYF. The DNA of the CDR3 is TGTGCCAGCAGTCCCTCCCCGGGACCACCTCTAGAAGATACGCAGTATTTT.

The chain is built from TRBV6-1 and TRBJ2-7, with unresolved D. V was shortened by 10 bases and J by 4 bases, with 11 bases between the two germline ends. CDR3 length: 11 residues. CDR1 and CDR2 from the germline V gene are MNHNS and SASEGT. The CDR3: CATYDGYEQYF. The CDR3 DNA follows: TGTGCCACATACGACGGGTACGAGCAGTACTTC.

This sequence joins TRBV28 and TRBJ2-7; D not resolved. The CDR3 runs 14 residues. Germline V gene data show CDR1 as MDHEN and CDR2 as SYDVKM. The V end was cut by 5 bases, the J end by 1 base, with 12 bases between. The CDR3 here is CASSHDSGSYEQYF. For the CDR3, the DNA is TGTGCCAGCAGTCATGACTCGGGTTCCTACGAGCAGTACTTC.

This clone is a singleton in its sample. The chain links TRBV19 to TRBJ2-5, with D perhaps TRBD1 (5 bases). The CDR3 loop spans 12 amino acids. V gave up 8 bases and J gave up 5 bases, with 12 bases separating them. From germline, CDR1 is LNHDA and CDR2 SQIVND (reference sequence). The CDR3 bases are TGTGCCAGTCAGGGTTTGGTTGAGACCCAGTACTTC. This encodes CASQGLVETQYF.

This rearrangement joins TRBV28 to TRBJ2-7; 10 positions agree with TRBD2. Per germline, CDR1 MDHEN and CDR2 SYDVKM. Trimming at V came to 5 bases and at J to 7 bases, leaving 11 bases not matched to a gene. The CDR3 is 15 amino acids. The CDR3 is CASSRTSGATGEQYF. Written as DNA, the CDR3 is TGTGCCAGCAGTAGAACTAGCGGGGCCACCGGAGAGCAGTACTTC. The full variable domain, its missing parts supplied by reference TRBV28 and TRBJ2-7, is DVKVTQSSRYLVKRTGEKVFLECVQDMDHENMFWYRQDPGLGLRLIYFSYDVKMKEKGDIPEGYSVSREKKERFSLILESASTNQTSMYLCASSRTSGATGEQYFGPGTRLTVT.